This TCR beta chain appears in the sequencing data of a study of blood T cell repertoires in COVID-19 (dated by TCRdb to the early 2020s). Background for the entire study: The collaborator samples originated in the United States, Italy and Spain and spanned the acute and convalescent phases of COVID-19. Where HLA class I and class II types were available, the types were taken from metadata supplied by the sample provider, not from assay-based typing. The material from the prospective study consisted of cDNA or gDNA derived from T cells, B-cell-depleted T cells, or PBMCs. Deeply sampled blood TCRbeta repertoires from subjects exposed to, actively infected with, or recovered from COVID-19 were included in the dataset. Samples came from the ongoing ImmuneRACE study (first 160 participants) plus 1,254 subjects from 6 global collaborators. A de-identified subject ID, COVID-19 status, age in years and sex were almost always included in the sample metadata. The repertoires were released in a freely available public database intended as a resource for research on the immune response to SARS-CoV-2.

As to this clone: Its cognate antigen has yet to be identified. No qualities accompany the bases; no much larger clone lies one base away.

TCRbeta CDR3 regions were amplified from genomic DNA using the immunoSEQ Assay, a bias-controlled multiplex PCR. Processing in the source paper ran as follows. The number of nucleated cells in each sample was estimated from the amplification of reference gene primers within the assay. To quantify the absolute abundance of each unique TCRbeta CDR3 rearrangement, sequence reads were collapsed and filtered. For each sample, productive Simpson clonality was calculated by taking the square root of Simpson's diversity index across productive rearrangements. TCRdb took over this immuneACCESS table, retaining in-frame rearrangements with V and J assigned. Such tables are incomplete; in checked studies, under half of the missing clones stem from an unresolved V gene, and the remainder is unexplained. From that table come the V and J calls and clone size; the DNA was used to work out D and trimming. The sample yields some 150,000 clones; roughly 90% were counted once. The ten largest clones capture around 1.5% of the sample.

Collaborating institutions collected whole blood in K2EDTA tubes following their own protocols. For TCRbeta analysis, collaborator samples were shipped as frozen whole blood, as isolated PBMCs, or as DNA extracted from either sample type. On the study overall, not on this receptor specifically: The quantity of clinical and demographic metadata differed by source and by participant and was supplied without curation.

V is cut by 5 bases and J by 3 bases, and the space between the germline ends is 10 bases. Including cysteine and phenylalanine, the CDR3 has 14 amino acids. Only the CDR3 portion is preserved as DNA: 42 bases, with reading frame beginning at the first base. CDR1 and CDR2 (MDHEN, SYDVKM) derive from the germline V gene. Sequencing was carried out using peripheral blood. The sequence came from a human donor in a cohort sampled during active COVID-19. The rearrangement combines TRBV28 with TRBJ2-2, with the D gene uncertain. At the DNA level, the sequence is TGTGCCAGCAGTATCAGACGGGACACCGGGGAGCTGTTTTTT. Translated, it reads CASSIRRDTGELFF. Reference TRBV28 and TRBJ2-2 genes cover what lies past the CDR3, so the full variable domain is DVKVTQSSRYLVKRTGEKVFLECVQDMDHENMFWYRQDPGLGLRLIYFSYDVKMKEKGDIPEGYSVSREKKERFSLILESASTNQTSMYLCASSIRRDTGELFFGEGSRLTVL.